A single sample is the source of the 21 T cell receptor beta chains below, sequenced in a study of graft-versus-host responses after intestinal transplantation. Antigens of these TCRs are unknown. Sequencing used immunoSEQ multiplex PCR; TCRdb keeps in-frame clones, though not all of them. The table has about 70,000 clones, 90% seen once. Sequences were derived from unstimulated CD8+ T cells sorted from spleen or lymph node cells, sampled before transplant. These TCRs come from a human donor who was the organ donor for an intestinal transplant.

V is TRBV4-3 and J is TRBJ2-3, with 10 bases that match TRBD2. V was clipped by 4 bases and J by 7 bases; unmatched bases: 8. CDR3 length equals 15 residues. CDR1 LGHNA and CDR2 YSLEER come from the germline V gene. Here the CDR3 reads CASSPGLAEQNTQYF. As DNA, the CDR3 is TGCGCCAGCAGCCCCGGACTAGCGGAACAAAATACGCAGTATTTT.

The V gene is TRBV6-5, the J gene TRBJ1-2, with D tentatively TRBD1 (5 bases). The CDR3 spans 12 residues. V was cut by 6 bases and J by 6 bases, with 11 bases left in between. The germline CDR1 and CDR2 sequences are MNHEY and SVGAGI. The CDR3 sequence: CASRRTDNGYTF. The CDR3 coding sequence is TGTGCCAGCAGAAGGACGGACAATGGCTACACCTTC.

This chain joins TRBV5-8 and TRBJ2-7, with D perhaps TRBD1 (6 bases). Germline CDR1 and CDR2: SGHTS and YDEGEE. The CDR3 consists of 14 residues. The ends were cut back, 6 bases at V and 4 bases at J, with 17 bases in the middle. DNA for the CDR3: TGTGCCAGCAACGAACGGACAGAATCATACGAGCAGTACGTC. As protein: CASNERTESYEQYV.

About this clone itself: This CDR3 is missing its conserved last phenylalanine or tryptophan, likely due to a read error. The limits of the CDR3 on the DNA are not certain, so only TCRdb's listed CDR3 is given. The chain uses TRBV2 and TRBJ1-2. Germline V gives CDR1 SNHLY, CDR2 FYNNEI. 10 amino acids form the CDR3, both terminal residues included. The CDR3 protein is CASSHAAAPP.

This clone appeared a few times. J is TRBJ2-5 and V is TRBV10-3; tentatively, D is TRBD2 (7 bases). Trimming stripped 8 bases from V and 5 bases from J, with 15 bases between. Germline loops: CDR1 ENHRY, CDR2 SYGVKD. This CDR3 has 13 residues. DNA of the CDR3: TGTGCCATCGGCGAGGGGGGGAGTGAGACCCAGTACTTC. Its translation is CAIGEGGSETQYF.

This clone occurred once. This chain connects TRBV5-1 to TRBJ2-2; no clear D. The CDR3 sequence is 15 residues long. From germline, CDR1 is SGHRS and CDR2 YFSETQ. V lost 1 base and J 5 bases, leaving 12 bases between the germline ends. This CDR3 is CASSLMADLTGELFF. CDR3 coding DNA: TGCGCCAGCAGCTTGATGGCAGATTTAACCGGGGAGCTGTTTTTT.

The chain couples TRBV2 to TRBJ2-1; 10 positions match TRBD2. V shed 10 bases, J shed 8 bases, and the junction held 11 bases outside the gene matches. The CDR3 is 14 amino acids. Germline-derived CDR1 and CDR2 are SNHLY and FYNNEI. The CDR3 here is CATLLAGFQDEQFF. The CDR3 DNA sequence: TGTGCCACACTACTAGCGGGGTTCCAAGATGAGCAGTTCTTC.

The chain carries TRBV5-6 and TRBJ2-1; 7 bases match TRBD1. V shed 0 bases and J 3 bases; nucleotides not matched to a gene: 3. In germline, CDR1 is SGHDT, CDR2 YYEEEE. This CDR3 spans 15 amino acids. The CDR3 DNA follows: TGTGCCAGCAGCTTGGGAGGGGGCAACTACAATGAGCAGTTCTTC. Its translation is CASSLGGGNYNEQFF.

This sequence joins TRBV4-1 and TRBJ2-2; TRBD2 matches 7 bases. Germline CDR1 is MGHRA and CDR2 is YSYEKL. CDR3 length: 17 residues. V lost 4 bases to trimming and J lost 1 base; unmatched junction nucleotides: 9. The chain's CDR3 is CASSPPGSGMNTGELFF. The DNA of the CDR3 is TGCGCCAGCAGCCCACCGGGGAGCGGGATGAACACCGGGGAGCTGTTTTTT.

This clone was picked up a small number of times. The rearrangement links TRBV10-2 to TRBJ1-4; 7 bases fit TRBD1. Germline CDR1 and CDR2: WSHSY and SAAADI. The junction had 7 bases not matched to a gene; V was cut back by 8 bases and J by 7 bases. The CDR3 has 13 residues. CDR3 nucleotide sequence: TGCGCCAGCGGACAGGCTCAGGGTGAAAAACTGTTTTTT. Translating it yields CASGQAQGEKLFF.

The chain's CDR3 is CASSQDLSVPEQFF. The DNA for the CDR3 is TGCGCCAGCAGCCAAGATCTATCGGTCCCCGAGCAGTTCTTC. V and J are TRBV4-3 and TRBJ2-1; D gene unclear. The CDR3 length is 14 residues. Germline V CDR1 and CDR2: LGHNA, YSLEER. V shed 0 bases and J shed 10 bases, with 13 bases lying between them.

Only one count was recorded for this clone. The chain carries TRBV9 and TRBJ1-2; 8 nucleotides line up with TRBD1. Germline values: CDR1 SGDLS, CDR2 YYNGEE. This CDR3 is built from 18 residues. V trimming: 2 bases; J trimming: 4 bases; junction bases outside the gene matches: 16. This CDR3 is CASSVDRTGITPTYGYTF. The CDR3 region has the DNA TGTGCCAGCAGCGTCGACCGGACAGGGATAACCCCTACCTATGGCTACACCTTC.

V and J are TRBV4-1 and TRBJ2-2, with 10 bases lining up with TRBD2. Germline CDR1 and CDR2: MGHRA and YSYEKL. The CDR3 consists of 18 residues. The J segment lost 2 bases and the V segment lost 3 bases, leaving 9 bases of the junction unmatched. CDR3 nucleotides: TGCGCCAGCAGCCATAGACTAAAGCGGGGGGGAAACACCGGGGAGCTGTTTTTT. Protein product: CASSHRLKRGGNTGELFF.

The CDR3: CASSSWGGTTDTQYF. The CDR3 DNA sequence: TGTGCCAGCAGCTCCTGGGGGGGCACCACAGATACGCAGTATTTT. The chain links TRBV5-6 to TRBJ2-3, with D maybe TRBD2 (7 bases). This CDR3 comprises 15 residues. Trimming removed 3 bases at V and 2 bases at J, with 13 bases between. Germline CDR1 reads SGHDT; CDR2 reads YYEEEE. Looking up the rest from reference TRBV5-6 and TRBJ2-3 gives the full variable domain: DAGVTQSPTHLIKTRGQQVTLRCSPKSGHDTVSWYQQALGQGPQFIFQYYEEEERQRGNFPDRFSGHQFPNYSSELNVNALLLGDSALYLCASSSWGGTTDTQYFGPGTRLTVL.

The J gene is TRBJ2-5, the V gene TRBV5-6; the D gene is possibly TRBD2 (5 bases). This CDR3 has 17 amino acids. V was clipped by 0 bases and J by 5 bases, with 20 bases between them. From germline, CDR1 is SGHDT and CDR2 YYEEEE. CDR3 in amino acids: CASSLASALRSGETQYF. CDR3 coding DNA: TGTGCCAGCAGCTTGGCATCAGCCCTTAGATCGGGGGAGACCCAGTACTTC.

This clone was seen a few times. CDR3 in amino acids: CASTPRGGADTQYF. CDR3 in DNA: TGTGCCAGCACCCCGAGGGGGGGAGCAGATACGCAGTATTTT. The genes are TRBV7-9 and TRBJ2-3, with D possibly being TRBD2 (7 bases). The ends were cut back, 7 bases at V and 4 bases at J, with 15 bases in the middle. Germline V gives CDR1 SEHNR, CDR2 FQNEAQ (reference sequence). CDR3 length: 14 residues.

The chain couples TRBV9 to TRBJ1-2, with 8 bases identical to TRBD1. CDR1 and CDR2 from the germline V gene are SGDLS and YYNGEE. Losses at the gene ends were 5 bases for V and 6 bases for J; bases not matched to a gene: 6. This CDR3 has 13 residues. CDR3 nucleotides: TGTGCCAGCAGAACAGACAGGGGAGATGGCTACACCTTC. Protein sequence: CASRTDRGDGYTF.

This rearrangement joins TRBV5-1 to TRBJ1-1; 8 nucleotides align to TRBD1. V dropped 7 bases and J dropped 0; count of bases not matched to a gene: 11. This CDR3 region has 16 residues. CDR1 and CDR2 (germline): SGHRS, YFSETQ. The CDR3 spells CASGYSGGQVNTEAFF. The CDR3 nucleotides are TGCGCCAGCGGCTATTCGGGGGGACAGGTGAACACTGAAGCTTTCTTT.

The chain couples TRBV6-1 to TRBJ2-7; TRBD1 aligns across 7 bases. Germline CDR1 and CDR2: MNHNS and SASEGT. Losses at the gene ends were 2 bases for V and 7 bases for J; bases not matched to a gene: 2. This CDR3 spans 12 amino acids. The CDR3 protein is CASSERTGEQYV. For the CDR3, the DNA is TGTGCCAGCAGTGAAAGGACAGGAGAGCAGTACGTC.

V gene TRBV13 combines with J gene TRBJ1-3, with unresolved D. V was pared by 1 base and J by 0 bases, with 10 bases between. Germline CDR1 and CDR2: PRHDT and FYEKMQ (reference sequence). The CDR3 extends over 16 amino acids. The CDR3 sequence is CASSLVAANSGNTIYF. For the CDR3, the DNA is TGTGCCAGCAGCTTAGTAGCAGCCAACTCTGGAAACACCATATATTTT.

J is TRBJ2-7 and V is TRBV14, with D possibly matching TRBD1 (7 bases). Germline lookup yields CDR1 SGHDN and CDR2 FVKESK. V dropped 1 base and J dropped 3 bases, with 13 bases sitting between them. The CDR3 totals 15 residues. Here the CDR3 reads CASSQGGAGGYEQYV. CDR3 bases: TGTGCCAGCAGCCAAGGGGGGGCAGGGGGCTACGAGCAGTACGTC.